The 8 T cell receptor beta chains in this list originate from one sample, sequenced in a study of beta chain features in type 1 diabetes (dated by TCRdb to the late 2010s). The protocol used for the library was the immunoSEQ multiplex PCR assay. The High Capacity cDNA Reverse Transcription Kit was used to reverse transcribe all of the isolated RNA, meaning that expressed TCRB transcripts were what got sequenced. TCRdb stores this immuneACCESS table with in-frame sequences only. Part of the clones is absent; in the studies checked, under half of the shortfall reflects unresolved V genes, and no reason is known for the rest. The sample profile shows 85,000 to 110,000 clones; under 30% of them were found once. The ten largest clones represent 0.53% of the sample. These TCRs' antigens remain unknown. General conclusions and limits of the study: A moderate but significant shortening of TCRB CDR3 length was observed in type 1 diabetes patients in all four CD4+ subsets.

Sequenced material: central memory CD4+ T cells from blood. All receptors derive from a young woman with type 1 diabetes.

The gene calls are TRBV7-2 and TRBJ2-3; 13 bases agree with TRBD2. Germline-derived CDR1 and CDR2 are SGHTA and FQGNSA. V dropped 5 bases and J dropped 9; count of bases not matched to a gene: 8. This CDR3 is 15 amino acids long. The CDR3 sequence is CASSAPGTSGKTQYF. The CDR3, as DNA: TGTGCCAGCAGCGCGCCCGGGACTAGCGGGAAGACGCAGTATTTT.

This clone was counted a few times. The chain is built from TRBV18 and TRBJ1-5; D is undetermined. Germline-derived CDR1 and CDR2 are KGHSH and LQKENI. V lost 3 bases, J lost 0 bases, and 12 bases lay in between. The CDR3 has 16 amino acids. The CDR3 sequence: CASSPPGGNSNQPQHF. CDR3 coding DNA: TGTGCCAGCTCACCCCCTGGAGGGAATAGCAATCAGCCCCAGCATTTT.

The rearrangement uses TRBV29-1 and TRBJ2-1; 8 nucleotides agree with TRBD2. CDR1 and CDR2 (germline): SQVTM, ANQGSEA. The CDR3 has 14 amino acids. The CDR3 DNA reads TGCAGTTCCATAGAACTAGCGGATTACAATGAGCAGTTCTTC. Protein: CSSIELADYNEQFF.

The J gene is TRBJ1-2, the V gene TRBV30, with 11 positions matching TRBD1. The CDR3 is 13 residues long. V lost 8 bases, J lost 7 bases, and 9 bases stayed unmatched. Germline V gene data show CDR1 as GTSNPN and CDR2 as SVGIG (reference sequence). In DNA, the CDR3 is TGTGCCGCACGAGCCGGGACAGGGGGTGGCTACACCTTC. Protein sequence: CAARAGTGGGYTF.

CDR3 nucleotide sequence: TGTGCCAGCTCTCGGAGCCTAGCCAAAAACATTCAGTACTTC. It specifies CASSRSLAKNIQYF. The rearrangement links TRBV18 to TRBJ2-4; D gene uncertain. Trimming took 6 bases from V and 0 from J, leaving 9 bases between them. CDR3 length: 14 residues. The V gene's germline CDR1 is KGHSH and CDR2 LQKENI.

V usage is TRBV6-1 and J usage is TRBJ2-1; 8 bases match TRBD2. The CDR3 is 18 residues long. V gave up 4 bases and J gave up 3 bases; unmatched junction bases: 14. Germline CDR1 MNHNS, CDR2 SASEGT. The CDR3 loop is CASSGSGASGPHYNEQFF. In DNA form, the CDR3 reads TGTGCCAGCAGTGGCTCCGGGGCTAGCGGGCCCCACTACAATGAGCAGTTCTTC.

This clone was seen more than once but under ten times. This sequence joins TRBV5-1 and TRBJ2-5; the match to TRBD2 covers 7 bases. This CDR3 region has 14 residues. Trimming at V came to 4 bases and at J to 2 bases, leaving 5 bases not matched to a gene. Germline CDR1 SGHRS, CDR2 YFSETQ. As DNA, the CDR3 is TGCGCCAGCAGCCACGGGACTACTCAAGAGACCCAGTACTTC. Protein product: CASSHGTTQETQYF.

This clone was found a few times. This chain links TRBV7-9 with TRBJ1-4; D is uncertain. This CDR3 is 17 amino acids long. Germline CDR1 reads SEHNR; CDR2 reads FQNEAQ (reference sequence). The ends were cut back, 5 bases at V and 3 bases at J, with 19 bases in the middle. The CDR3 DNA follows: TGTGCCAGCAGCCCATCCACAATAGGTGGGCCTAATGAAAAACTGTTTTTT. This encodes CASSPSTIGGPNEKLFF.